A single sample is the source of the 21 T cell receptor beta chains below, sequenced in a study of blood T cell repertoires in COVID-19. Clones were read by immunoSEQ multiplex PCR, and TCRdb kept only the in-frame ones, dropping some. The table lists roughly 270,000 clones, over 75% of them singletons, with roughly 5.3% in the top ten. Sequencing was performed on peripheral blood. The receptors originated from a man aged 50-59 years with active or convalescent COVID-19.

CDR3 DNA: TGCGCCAGCAGCCAAGACCCCCTAGCGGGAGGAGGTTCGGGCACCGGGGAGCTGTTTTTT. It translates to CASSQDPLAGGGSGTGELFF. This chain links TRBV4-3 with TRBJ2-2, with 11 bases fitting TRBD2. After removal of 0 bases from V and 4 bases from J, the junction contained 13 bases not matched to a gene. CDR3 size: 20 residues. Germline V gives CDR1 LGHNA, CDR2 YSLEER.

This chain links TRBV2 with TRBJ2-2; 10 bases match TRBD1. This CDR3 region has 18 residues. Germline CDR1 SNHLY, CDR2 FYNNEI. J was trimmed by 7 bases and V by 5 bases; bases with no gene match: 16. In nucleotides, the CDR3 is TGTGCCAGCAGTCCTCTCCATTGGACAGGGGGAAAAGTCGGGGAGCTGTTTTTT. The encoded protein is CASSPLHWTGGKVGELFF.

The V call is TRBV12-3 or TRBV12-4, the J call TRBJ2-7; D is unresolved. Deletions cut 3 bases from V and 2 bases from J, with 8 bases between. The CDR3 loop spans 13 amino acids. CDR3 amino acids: CASSLRYTYEQYF. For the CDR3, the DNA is TGTGCCAGCAGTTTGAGATATACCTACGAGCAGTACTTC.

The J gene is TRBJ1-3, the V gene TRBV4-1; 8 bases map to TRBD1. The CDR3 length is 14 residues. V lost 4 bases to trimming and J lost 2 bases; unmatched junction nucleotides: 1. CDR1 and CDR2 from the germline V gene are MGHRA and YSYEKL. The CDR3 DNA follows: TGCGCCAGCAGCCTGGGACAGGCTGGAAACACCATATATTTT. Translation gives CASSLGQAGNTIYF.

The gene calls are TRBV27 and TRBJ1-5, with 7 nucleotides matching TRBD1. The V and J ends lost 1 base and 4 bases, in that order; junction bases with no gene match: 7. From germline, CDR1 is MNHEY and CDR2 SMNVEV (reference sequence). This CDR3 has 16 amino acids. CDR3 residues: CASSLWYEQGNQPQHF. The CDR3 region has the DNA TGTGCCAGCAGTTTATGGTACGAACAGGGGAATCAGCCCCAGCATTTT.

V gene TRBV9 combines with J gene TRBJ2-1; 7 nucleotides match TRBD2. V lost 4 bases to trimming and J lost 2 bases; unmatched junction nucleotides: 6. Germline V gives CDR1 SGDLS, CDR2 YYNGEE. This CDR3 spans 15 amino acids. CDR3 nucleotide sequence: TGTGCCAGCAGCAGAATTGGGGGGGCCTACAATGAGCAGTTCTTC. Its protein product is CASSRIGGAYNEQFF.

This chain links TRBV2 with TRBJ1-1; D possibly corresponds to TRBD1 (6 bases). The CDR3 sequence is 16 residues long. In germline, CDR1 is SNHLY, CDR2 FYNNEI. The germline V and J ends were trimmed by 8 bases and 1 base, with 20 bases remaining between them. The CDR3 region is CASSSGGPIGNTEAFF. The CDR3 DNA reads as TGTGCCAGCTCTAGCGGGGGGCCCATAGGGAACACTGAAGCTTTCTTT.

In DNA, the CDR3 is TGTGCCAGCAGTGTTTTTGGCAGATCTAATGAAAAACTGTTTTTT. Protein sequence: CASSVFGRSNEKLFF. The V call is TRBV2, the J call TRBJ1-4; no definite D call. V was trimmed by 4 bases and J by 3 bases, leaving 12 bases between them. This CDR3 spans 15 amino acids. The V gene's germline CDR1 is SNHLY and CDR2 FYNNEI.

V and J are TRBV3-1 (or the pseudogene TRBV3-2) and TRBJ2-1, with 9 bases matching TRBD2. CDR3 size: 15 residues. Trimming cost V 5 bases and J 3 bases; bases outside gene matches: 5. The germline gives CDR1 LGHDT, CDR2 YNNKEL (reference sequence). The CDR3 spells CASSAGTSLYNEQFF. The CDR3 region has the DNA TGTGCCAGCAGCGCCGGGACTAGCCTCTACAATGAGCAGTTCTTC.

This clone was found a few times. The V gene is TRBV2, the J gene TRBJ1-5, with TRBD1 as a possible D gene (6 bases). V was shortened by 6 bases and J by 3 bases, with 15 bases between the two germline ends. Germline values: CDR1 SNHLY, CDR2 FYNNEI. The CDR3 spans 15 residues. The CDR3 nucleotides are TGTGCCAGCAGACCCCAGGGGAAGCCCAATCAGCCCCAGCATTTT. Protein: CASRPQGKPNQPQHF.

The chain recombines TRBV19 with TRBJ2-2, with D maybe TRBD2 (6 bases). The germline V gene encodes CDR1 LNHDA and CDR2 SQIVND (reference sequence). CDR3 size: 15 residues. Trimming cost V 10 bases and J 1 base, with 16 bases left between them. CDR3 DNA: TGTGCCACCGATGGCGGGACGGGGAACACCGGGGAGCTGTTTTTT. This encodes CATDGGTGNTGELFF.

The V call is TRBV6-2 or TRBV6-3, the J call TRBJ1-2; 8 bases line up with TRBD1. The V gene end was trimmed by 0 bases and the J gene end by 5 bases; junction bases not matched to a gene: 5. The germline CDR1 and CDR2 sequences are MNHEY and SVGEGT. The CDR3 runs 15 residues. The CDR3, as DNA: TGTGCCAGCAGTTACTCGAACAGGGGGGTTTATGGCTACACCTTC. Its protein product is CASSYSNRGVYGYTF.

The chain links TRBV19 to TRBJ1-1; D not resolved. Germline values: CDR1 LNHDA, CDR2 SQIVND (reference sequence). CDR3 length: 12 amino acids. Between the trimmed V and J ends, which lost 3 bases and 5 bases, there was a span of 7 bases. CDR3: CASSMGATEAFF. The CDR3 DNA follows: TGTGCCAGTAGTATGGGCGCAACTGAAGCTTTCTTT. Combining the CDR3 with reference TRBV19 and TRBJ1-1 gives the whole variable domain DGGITQSPKYLFRKEGQNVTLSCEQNLNHDAMYWYRQDPGQGLRLIYYSQIVNDFQKGDIAEGYSVSREKKESFPLTVTSAQKNPTAFYLCASSMGATEAFFGQGTRLTVV.

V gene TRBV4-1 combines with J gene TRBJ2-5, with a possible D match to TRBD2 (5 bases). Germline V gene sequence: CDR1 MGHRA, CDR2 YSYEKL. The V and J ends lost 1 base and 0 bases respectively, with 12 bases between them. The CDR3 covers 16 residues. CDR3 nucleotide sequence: TGCGCCAGCAGCCAAGGACCGGAGGAGTACCAAGAGACCCAGTACTTC. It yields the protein CASSQGPEEYQETQYF.

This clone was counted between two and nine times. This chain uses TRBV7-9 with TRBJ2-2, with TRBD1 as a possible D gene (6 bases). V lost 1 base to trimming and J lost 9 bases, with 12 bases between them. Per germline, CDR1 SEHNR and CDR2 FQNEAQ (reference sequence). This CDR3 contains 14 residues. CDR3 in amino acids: CASSLGSGHRELFF. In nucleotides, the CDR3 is TGTGCCAGCAGCTTAGGATCGGGACACCGGGAGCTGTTTTTT.

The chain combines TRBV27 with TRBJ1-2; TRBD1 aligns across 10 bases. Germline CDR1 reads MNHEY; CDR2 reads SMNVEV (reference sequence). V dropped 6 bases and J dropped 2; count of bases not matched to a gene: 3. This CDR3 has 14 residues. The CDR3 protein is CASRGQGWNYGYTF. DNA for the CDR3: TGTGCCAGCAGGGGACAGGGGTGGAACTATGGCTACACCTTC.

The CDR3 DNA reads TGTGCCAGCAGCCGCCGGGGAGGGGCGGGAGAGCAGTACTTC. Its translation: CASSRRGGAGEQYF. The V gene is TRBV3-1 (or the pseudogene TRBV3-2), the J gene TRBJ2-7; 7 bases fit TRBD2. Germline loops: CDR1 LGHDT, CDR2 YNNKEL (reference sequence). This CDR3 comprises 14 residues. Losses at the gene ends were 4 bases for V and 7 bases for J; bases not matched to a gene: 10.

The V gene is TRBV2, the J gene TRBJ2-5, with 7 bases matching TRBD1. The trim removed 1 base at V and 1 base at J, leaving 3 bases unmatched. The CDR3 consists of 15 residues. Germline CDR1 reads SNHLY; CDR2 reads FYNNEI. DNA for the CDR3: TGTGCCAGCAGTGAAGGACAGGGCCTCCAAGAGACCCAGTACTTC. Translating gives CASSEGQGLQETQYF.

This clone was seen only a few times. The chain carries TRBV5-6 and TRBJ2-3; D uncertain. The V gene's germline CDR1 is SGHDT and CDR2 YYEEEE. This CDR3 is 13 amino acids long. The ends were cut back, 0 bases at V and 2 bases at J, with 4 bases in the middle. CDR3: CASSLGLTDTQYF. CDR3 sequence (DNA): TGTGCCAGCAGCTTGGGGCTCACAGATACGCAGTATTTT.

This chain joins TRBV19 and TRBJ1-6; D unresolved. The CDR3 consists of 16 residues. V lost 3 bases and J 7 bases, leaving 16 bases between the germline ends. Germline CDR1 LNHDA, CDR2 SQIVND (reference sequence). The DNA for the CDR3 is TGTGCCAGTAGTATTTTTTTGGGCGTTGGGAATTCACCCCTCCACTTT. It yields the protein CASSIFLGVGNSPLHF. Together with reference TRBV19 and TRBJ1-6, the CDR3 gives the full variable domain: DGGITQSPKYLFRKEGQNVTLSCEQNLNHDAMYWYRQDPGQGLRLIYYSQIVNDFQKGDIAEGYSVSREKKESFPLTVTSAQKNPTAFYLCASSIFLGVGNSPLHFGNGTRLTVT.

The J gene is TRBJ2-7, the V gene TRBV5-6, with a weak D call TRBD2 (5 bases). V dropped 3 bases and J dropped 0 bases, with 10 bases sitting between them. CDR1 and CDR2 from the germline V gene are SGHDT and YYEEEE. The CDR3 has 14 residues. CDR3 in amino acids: CASSSPGSSYEQYF. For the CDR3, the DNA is TGTGCCAGCAGCTCTCCGGGAAGCTCCTACGAGCAGTACTTC.